Given below is one T cell receptor beta chain in context. TCRdb analysed the RACE reads with MiXCR anew, one entry per CDR3 protein. The sample yields some 52,000 distinct CDR3 sequences, about 11% seen once. This sample is part of a study of human T cells and chemical hapten exposure. Study information: All patients underwent weekly scalp dosing with diphenylcyclopropenone for the full roughly 24-week study. Mostly female, the patients presented with alopecia areata, totalis or universalis.

J gave up 3 bases and V 5 bases, and 10 bases lay outside the gene matches. CDR1 is SGHTA, CDR2 FQGTGA, per germline. This CDR3 region has 17 residues. Time point specified: patch test 1, 2 weeks after DPC sensitization. The treatment here: therapeutic diphenylcyclopropenone sensitization with weekly scalp DPC. Sequencing started from total RNA isolated from unfractionated whole blood. This receptor was obtained from a middle-aged woman with alopecia areata. Some clones in this sample may be carry-over from other donors' samples. The V gene is TRBV7-3, the J gene TRBJ2-3; 11 bases line up with TRBD2. The specimen was whole blood, collected in connection with sensitization to the hapten diphenylcyclopropenone (DPC). This CDR3 reads CASSPHGRTSGTDTQYF. CDR3 coding DNA: TGTGCCAGCAGCCCCCATGGACGGACTAGCGGGACAGATACGCAGTATTTT.